This T cell receptor (beta chain) was sequenced for a study of shared clonotypes between healthy human individuals. With regard to this clone: The antigen is undetermined.

There are 14 residues in the CDR3. CDR1 and CDR2 from the germline V gene are MNHEY and SVGAGI. V was pared by 6 bases and J by 4 bases, with 10 bases between. Study observations and caveats: Naive subsets tended to show greater estimated richness than memory subsets.

The assay used deep level. Profiling relied on immunoSEQ multiplex PCR, and the TCRdb table lists in-frame clones only, not all of them. The sample has about 2 million clones, 90% to 95% seen once. Sample: naive CD4+ T cells sorted from blood. This sample's subset: CD45RA+ positively selected. This chain uses TRBV6-5 with TRBJ2-6, with no clear D. This TCR was sampled from a man aged 18 to 30 in good health. The CDR3 DNA sequence: TGTGCCAGCAGATATGTAGTGGGGGCCAACGTCCTGACTTTC. It translates to CASRYVVGANVLTF.